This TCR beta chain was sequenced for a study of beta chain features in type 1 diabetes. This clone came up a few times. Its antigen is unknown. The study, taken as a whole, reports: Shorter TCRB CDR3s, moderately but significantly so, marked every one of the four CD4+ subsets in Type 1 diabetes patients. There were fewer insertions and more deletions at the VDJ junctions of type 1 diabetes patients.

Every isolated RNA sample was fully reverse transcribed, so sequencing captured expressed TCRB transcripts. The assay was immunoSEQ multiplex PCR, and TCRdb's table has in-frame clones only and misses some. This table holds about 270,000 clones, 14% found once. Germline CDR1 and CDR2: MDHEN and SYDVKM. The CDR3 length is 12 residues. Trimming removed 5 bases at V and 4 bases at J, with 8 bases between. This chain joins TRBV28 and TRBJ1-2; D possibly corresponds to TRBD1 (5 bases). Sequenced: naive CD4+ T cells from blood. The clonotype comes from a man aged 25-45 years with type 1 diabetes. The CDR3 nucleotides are TGTGCCAGCAGTAGACAGAGCTATGGCTACACCTTC. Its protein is CASSRQSYGYTF.